This T cell receptor (beta chain) was obtained from a study of breast tumors, draining lymph nodes, adjacent tissues. Germline V gives CDR1 SGHRS, CDR2 YFSETQ. Unmatched junction bases numbered 15, after V lost 3 bases and J lost 5 bases. The CDR3 length is 19 residues. TCRdb ran MiXCR on the multiplex PCR reads and lists one entry per CDR3 protein. The sample contains about 140,000 distinct CDR3 sequences, 20% to 25% of which appear only once. This clonotype was detected many times. The lymph nodes were axillary draining lymph nodes from breast cancer patients. Sequences were obtained from axillary lymph node tissue. This clonotype was obtained from a female donor with breast cancer. Some clones in this sample may be carry-over from other donors' samples. This chain links TRBV5-1 with TRBJ2-2; 11 nucleotides agree with TRBD2. This CDR3 is CASSWRPGTSGGGTGELFF. The CDR3 bases are TGCGCCAGCAGCTGGCGACCCGGGACTAGCGGAGGGGGGACCGGGGAGCTGTTTTTT.